The 30 T cell receptor beta chains below come from one sample, sequenced in a study of spatial heterogeneity in lung cancer. Time point given: sample taken at primary tumor resection. Whole RNA was taken from tumor, nontumor lung or frozen PBMC; it was then sequenced unsorted. Each CDR3 protein gets one entry after TCRdb re-called the 5' RACE reads with MiXCR. The table lists about 39,000 distinct CDR3 sequences, 4.5% to 6% of them singletons. Here the sequenced sample was PBMCs, taken at surgery. Receptor source: a male donor with early-stage non-small cell lung cancer.

The rearrangement links TRBV23-1 to TRBJ2-7; D tentatively fits TRBD1 or TRBD2 (6 bases each). TRBV23-1 falls under the ORF class, with uncertain function. The CDR3 sequence is 16 residues long. Trimming removed 1 base from V and 6 bases from J, with 19 bases in between. CDR3 DNA sequence: TGCGCCAGCAGTCAATGTTTGGCGGAGGGGGGTAGCGAGCAGTACTTC. This translates into CASSQCLAEGGSEQYF.

This sequence joins TRBV18 and TRBJ2-7; 11 bases are shared with TRBD1. CDR1 KGHSH and CDR2 LQKENI come from the germline V gene. V lost 3 bases, J lost 6 bases, and 4 bases stayed unmatched. CDR3 length: 14 amino acids. The CDR3 spells CASSPSGQGAEQYF. As DNA, the CDR3 is TGTGCCAGCTCACCGTCCGGACAGGGGGCCGAGCAGTACTTC.

V gene TRBV20-1 combines with J gene TRBJ2-5; TRBD2 aligns across 9 bases. Trimming removed 5 bases from V and 2 bases from J; junction bases left unmatched: 9. CDR1 and CDR2 (germline): DFQATT, SNEGSKA (reference sequence). CDR3 length equals 15 residues. CDR3 DNA: TGCAGTGCTCCGCCGGGTAGCGGGGGACAAGAGACCCAGTACTTC. This translates into CSAPPGSGGQETQYF.

The chain joins TRBV12-3 or TRBV12-4 to TRBJ2-5; TRBD2 matches at 7 bases. V trimming: 5 bases; J trimming: 5 bases; junction bases outside the gene matches: 8. The CDR3 runs 14 residues. CDR3 loop: CASSLGLVQETQYF. The CDR3 coding sequence is TGTGCCAGCAGTCTAGGACTAGTCCAGGAGACCCAGTACTTC.

About this clonotype itself: An end of the junction does not agree with germline; a read error may underlie this. The chain uses TRBV12-3 or TRBV12-4 and TRBJ2-1, with 9 bases aligning to TRBD2. The CDR3 contains 15 residues. CDR3 residues: CSSSGGGLAIREQFF. DNA of the CDR3: TGTTCCAGCAGTGGCGGGGGACTAGCAATACGGGAGCAGTTCTTC.

This clonotype occurred a few times. The V gene is TRBV10-2, the J gene TRBJ2-7; tentative D call: TRBD1 (5 bases). The CDR3 extends over 17 amino acids. The V gene lost 0 bases and the J gene lost 5 bases, with 20 bases spanning the gap. Germline V gene lookup returns CDR1 WSHSY and CDR2 SAAADI. CDR3 in DNA: TGCGCCAGCAGTGAGTCGACCCTGAGGCCAACAGGCGACGAGCAGTACTTC. Protein product: CASSESTLRPTGDEQYF.

This clonotype has at least ten counts. The chain recombines TRBV29-1 with TRBJ2-3; TRBD2 might be the D (6 bases). This CDR3 has 14 amino acids. Germline CDR1 SQVTM, CDR2 ANQGSEA. Between the trimmed V and J ends, which lost 1 base and 2 bases, there was a span of 10 bases. The chain's CDR3 is CSVEGRAHTDTQYF. The CDR3 nucleotides are TGCAGCGTTGAAGGGAGGGCACACACAGATACGCAGTATTTT.

This clonotype was observed at least ten times. The chain employs TRBV4-2 and TRBJ2-1, with 7 nucleotides matching TRBD2. This CDR3 comprises 13 residues. The V gene's germline CDR1 is LGHNA and CDR2 YNFKEQ. V trimming: 3 bases; J trimming: 9 bases; junction bases outside the gene matches: 5. CDR3 protein: CASSQGGTGEQFF. The DNA for the CDR3 is TGTGCCAGCAGCCAGGGGGGGACGGGTGAGCAGTTCTTC.

This rearrangement joins TRBV27 to TRBJ2-3, with TRBD1 matching 7 bases. With V trimmed by 2 bases and J by 2 bases, 4 bases remained unmatched. Germline values: CDR1 MNHEY, CDR2 SMNVEV (reference sequence). The CDR3 loop spans 15 amino acids. The CDR3, as DNA: TGTGCCAGCAGTTTAACAGGGGTATTCACAGATACGCAGTATTTT. Translation gives CASSLTGVFTDTQYF.

This clonotype was observed at least ten times. The chain recombines TRBV20-1 with TRBJ1-5; D is possibly TRBD1 (5 bases). The CDR3 length is 14 residues. Between the trimmed V and J ends, which lost 4 bases and 0 bases, there was a span of 10 bases. The germline gives CDR1 DFQATT, CDR2 SNEGSKA (reference sequence). Here the CDR3 DNA reads TGCAGTGCTAAAGGACACCTTAGCAATCAGCCCCAGCATTTT. Amino acids: CSAKGHLSNQPQHF.

This clonotype was picked up many times. The chain joins TRBV5-4 to TRBJ2-5, with D maybe TRBD2 (5 bases). V was cut by 4 bases and J by 2 bases, with 9 bases left in between. The germline V gene has CDR1 SGHNT and CDR2 YYREEE (reference sequence). This CDR3 comprises 13 residues. CDR3 in DNA: TGTGCCAGCAGCAAGACTATACAAGAGACCCAGTACTTC. It encodes CASSKTIQETQYF.

In its sample, this clonotype was seen a few times. The rearrangement links TRBV7-8 to TRBJ1-6; unclear D gene. V shed 2 bases and J shed 3 bases, with 8 bases lying between them. The CDR3 loop spans 15 amino acids. Germline V gives CDR1 SGHVS, CDR2 FQNEAQ. The CDR3 DNA follows: TGTGCCAGCAGCTTAATGGCAGGCTATAATTCACCCCTCCACTTT. It translates to CASSLMAGYNSPLHF. Supplemented by reference TRBV7-8 and TRBJ1-6, the full variable domain reads GAGVSQSPRYKVAKRGQDVALRCDPISGHVSLFWYQQALGQGPEFLTYFQNEAQLDKSGLPSDRFFAERPEGSVSTLKIQRTQQEDSAVYLCASSLMAGYNSPLHFGNGTRLTVT.

This clonotype was seen a handful of times. The chain uses TRBV11-3 and TRBJ2-5, with D maybe TRBD2 (6 bases). In germline, CDR1 is SGHNT, CDR2 YENEEA. The CDR3 totals 15 residues. Trimming shortened V by 5 bases and J by 5 bases, and 18 bases separated the two germline ends. As DNA, the CDR3 is TGTGCCAGCAGCACCCGGGTCCGGGGGAAGGAGACCCAGTACTTC. This gives the protein CASSTRVRGKETQYF.

The chain joins TRBV2 to TRBJ2-1, with TRBD2 as a possible D gene (7 bases). This CDR3 is built from 15 residues. The ends were cut back, 6 bases at V and 5 bases at J, with 17 bases in the middle. Germline CDR1 reads SNHLY; CDR2 reads FYNNEI. The CDR3 region has the DNA TGTGCCAGCAGCCGGTGGCGGGGGCTTGACAATGAGCAGTTCTTC. Its protein product is CASSRWRGLDNEQFF.

This clonotype came up many times. The V gene is TRBV28, the J gene TRBJ2-5; 8 bases map to TRBD2. Germline CDR1 reads MDHEN; CDR2 reads SYDVKM. The junction had 7 bases not matched to a gene; V was cut back by 5 bases and J by 5 bases. The CDR3 consists of 14 residues. Here the CDR3 DNA reads TGTGCCAGCAGTCCCTGGACTAGCTCGGAGACCCAGTACTTC. This codes for CASSPWTSSETQYF.

This clonotype was counted a few times. The chain couples TRBV2 to TRBJ2-4; TRBD2 is a possible D gene (6 bases). Germline loops: CDR1 SNHLY, CDR2 FYNNEI. There are 14 residues in the CDR3. V was shortened by 8 bases and J by 14 bases, with 25 bases between the two germline ends. The CDR3 DNA is TGTGCCAGCTCCCTTAACCGGAGCGGGCGCCCGAAGTACTTC. Residues: CASSLNRSGRPKYF.

In its sample, this clonotype was seen many times. The chain couples TRBV28 to TRBJ1-5, with D uncertain. This CDR3 is built from 13 residues. CDR1 and CDR2 from the germline V gene are MDHEN and SYDVKM. Trimming shortened V by 3 bases and J by 7 bases, and 10 bases separated the two germline ends. For the CDR3, the DNA is TGTGCCAGCAGTTTGTCAATTTTCCAGCCCCAGCATTTT. Translated, it gives CASSLSIFQPQHF.

This clonotype has ten or more counts. The chain combines TRBV28 with TRBJ2-3, with 7 nucleotides matching TRBD1. The V and J ends lost 3 bases and 3 bases, in that order; junction bases with no gene match: 6. Germline values: CDR1 MDHEN, CDR2 SYDVKM. The CDR3 sequence is 15 residues long. The CDR3, as DNA: TGTGCCAGCAGTTTGACAGGGATAAGGACAGATACGCAGTATTTT. Translating it yields CASSLTGIRTDTQYF.

The chain combines TRBV3-1 with TRBJ1-2; possible D gene TRBD1, 5 bases. Germline V gives CDR1 LGHDT, CDR2 YNNKEL (reference sequence). The CDR3 totals 14 residues. V was shortened by 5 bases and J by 4 bases, with 14 bases between the two germline ends. The CDR3 spells CASSKGRGPYGYTF. In DNA, the CDR3 is TGTGCCAGCAGCAAGGGACGGGGACCCTATGGCTACACCTTC.

This clonotype appeared a few times. The chain has TRBV4-2 and TRBJ2-3, with D uncertain. This CDR3 is built from 11 residues. CDR1 is LGHNA, CDR2 YNFKEQ, per germline. Trimming removed 0 bases from V and 8 bases from J, with 3 bases in between. In DNA, the CDR3 is TGTGCCAGCAGCCAAGATTCTACGCAGTATTTT. It codes for CASSQDSTQYF.

For this clonotype: This could be a read error, since a much larger clone is one nucleotide away. The chain is built from TRBV10-3 and TRBJ2-3, with 10 bases that match TRBD1. The CDR3 extends over 14 amino acids. The germline gives CDR1 ENHRY, CDR2 SYGVKD. The CDR3 is CAIRPGQGTDTEYF. DNA of the CDR3: TGTGCCATCAGACCGGGACAGGGGACAGATACGGAGTATTTT.

Ten or more counts support this clonotype. The V gene is TRBV20-1, the J gene TRBJ2-7; TRBD1 aligns across 10 bases. Losses at the gene ends were 1 base for V and 1 base for J; bases not matched to a gene: 4. Germline V gene data show CDR1 as DFQATT and CDR2 as SNEGSKA (reference sequence). This CDR3 comprises 15 residues. CDR3: CSARVGTGVSYEQYF. The CDR3 DNA reads TGCAGTGCTAGAGTTGGGACAGGGGTTTCCTACGAGCAGTACTTC.

This clonotype was counted many times. The V gene is TRBV7-2, the J gene TRBJ1-5; no firm D call. Germline CDR1 reads SGHTA; CDR2 reads FQGNSA. Trimming left V 0 bases short and J 5 bases short, with 5 bases between. The CDR3 covers 13 residues. Written as DNA, the CDR3 is TGTGCCAGCAGCTTAGCCTTAGATCAGCCCCAGCATTTT. It specifies CASSLALDQPQHF.

Ten or more counts support this clonotype. The V and J genes are TRBV7-9 and TRBJ1-5; 12 positions match TRBD1. V shed 5 bases, J shed 7 bases, and the junction held 6 bases outside the gene matches. Germline CDR1 is SEHNR and CDR2 is FQNEAQ (reference sequence). This CDR3 spans 15 amino acids. The CDR3 loop is CASSMGQGAPQPQHF. CDR3 in DNA: TGTGCCAGCAGCATGGGACAGGGGGCCCCCCAGCCCCAGCATTTT. The complete variable domain, with remaining parts taken from reference TRBV7-9 and TRBJ1-5, reads DTGVSQNPRHKITKRGQNVTFRCDPISEHNRLYWYRQTLGQGPEFLTYFQNEAQLEKSRLLSDRFSAERPKGSFSTLEIQRTEQGDSAMYLCASSMGQGAPQPQHFGDGTRLSIL.

This clonotype was counted ten times or more. The chain's CDR3 is CASSLEGSSGNTIYF. As DNA, the CDR3 is TGTGCCAGCAGCTTAGAGGGCTCCTCTGGAAACACCATATATTTT. The chain combines TRBV5-4 with TRBJ1-3; D gene ambiguous. In germline, CDR1 is SGHNT, CDR2 YYREEE (reference sequence). The CDR3 sequence is 15 residues long. V gave up 2 bases and J gave up 0 bases, with 9 bases separating them.

The chain couples TRBV13 to TRBJ2-1; a weak D match, TRBD2 (6 bases). In germline, CDR1 is PRHDT, CDR2 FYEKMQ (reference sequence). The CDR3 extends over 15 amino acids. V dropped 6 bases and J dropped 8 bases, with 20 bases sitting between them. The DNA for the CDR3 is TGTGCCAGCAGATCACGCGGGGTCCCCAGGTATGAGCAGTTCTTC. Amino acids: CASRSRGVPRYEQFF. The full variable domain, in which reference TRBV13 and TRBJ2-1 provide the parts outside the CDR3, is AAGVIQSPRHLIKEKRETATLKCYPIPRHDTVYWYQQGPGQDPQFLISFYEKMQSDKGSIPDRFSAQQFSDYHSELNMSSLELGDSALYFCASRSRGVPRYEQFFGPGTRLTVL.

This clonotype is medium-sized (0.01 to 0.1%) in the sample. CDR3 sequence reads: CATSREADVRNQPQHF. CDR3 sequence (DNA): TGTGCCACCAGCAGAGAGGCCGATGTACGCAATCAGCCCCAGCATTTT. This chain connects TRBV15 to TRBJ1-5, with D unclear. Trimming took 0 bases from V and 2 from J, leaving 11 bases between them. The CDR3 length is 16 residues. Germline values: CDR1 LNHNV, CDR2 YYDKDF (reference sequence).

This clonotype was seen at least ten times. The chain combines TRBV7-8 with TRBJ2-2; D is ambiguous. This CDR3 region has 13 residues. Germline lookup yields CDR1 SGHVS and CDR2 FQNEAQ. Trimming cost V 5 bases and J 5 bases, with 9 bases left between them. CDR3: CASSEHLTGELFF. CDR3 sequence (DNA): TGTGCCAGCAGCGAACATTTAACCGGGGAGCTGTTTTTT.

This clonotype was seen ten or more times. The chain combines TRBV24-1 with TRBJ2-3; no firm D call. The CDR3 extends over 12 amino acids. Germline V gives CDR1 KGHDR, CDR2 SFDVKD. The V end was cut by 5 bases, the J end by 0 bases, with 2 bases between. In nucleotides, the CDR3 is TGTGCCACCAGTGGAAGCACAGATACGCAGTATTTT. Protein sequence: CATSGSTDTQYF.

There are many counts of this clonotype. J is TRBJ2-1 and V is TRBV5-4; D remains ambiguous. Germline lookup yields CDR1 SGHNT and CDR2 YYREEE (reference sequence). The V gene lost 0 bases and the J gene lost 5 bases, with 9 bases spanning the gap. The CDR3 runs to 14 residues. This chain's CDR3 is CASSLELLNNEQFF. In nucleotides, the CDR3 is TGTGCCAGCAGCTTGGAACTGCTAAACAATGAGCAGTTCTTC.